Listed below are T cell receptor beta chains from one sample, sequenced in a study of cytomegalovirus exposure and HLA in healthy donors. Produced via immunoSEQ multiplex PCR; TCRdb's table is partial and in-frame only. The sample carries about 120,000 clones, 55% to 75% recorded once. The sample comprised PBMCs. These receptors originate from a woman aged 40 to 50 in good health and CMV-seropositive. Both conserved end residues are part of each CDR3. The D gene is left open where the match is weak. Clone size is not always given. Where it is, it says once, few, many or a class for expanded clones.

clone_size j_call v_call d_call cdr3_length cdr3_aa cdr3_nt
- TRBJ2-2 TRBV5-4 TRBD1 17 CASSLRTGRRGTGELFF TGTGCCAGCAGCTTGAGGACAGGGCGACGGGGCACCGGGGAGCTGTTTTTT
few TRBJ1-4 TRBV6-6 - 16 CASSTPSGKQNEKLFF TGTGCCAGCAGTACCCCCTCAGGGAAACAAAATGAAAAACTGTTTTTT
- TRBJ2-7 TRBV11-2 - 14 CASSSLQGSYEQYF TGTGCCAGCAGCTCCCTACAGGGCTCCTACGAGCAGTACTTC
- TRBJ2-3 TRBV7-8 - 12 CASSRLTDTQYF TGTGCCAGCAGTCGGTTAACAGATACGCAGTATTTT
- TRBJ1-2 TRBV29-1 - 14 CSVESEMNLYGYTF TGCAGCGTTGAAAGTGAGATGAACCTCTATGGCTACACCTTC
- TRBJ2-7 TRBV27 - 13 CASSPRDIYEQYF TGTGCCAGCAGTCCCAGAGACATCTACGAGCAGTACTTC
- TRBJ2-5 TRBV7-2 TRBD2 16 CASSLKASGGPETQYF TGTGCCAGCAGCTTAAAGGCTAGCGGGGGGCCAGAGACTCAGTACTTC
- TRBJ2-7 TRBV7-2 TRBD2 15 CASSLAGLAGYEQYF TGTGCCAGCAGCTTAGCTGGACTAGCGGGCTACGAGCAGTACTTC
- TRBJ2-7 TRBV6-5 - 15 CASSYMGGQAYEQYF TGTGCCAGCAGTTACATGGGGGGTCAAGCCTACGAGCAGTACTTC
- TRBJ2-3 TRBV6-5 TRBD1 14 CASTDRGGRDTQYF TGTGCCAGCACCGACAGGGGGGGGAGAGATACGCAGTATTTT
- TRBJ1-5 TRBV19 - 16 CASSIAGSGMHQPQHF TGTGCCAGTAGTATAGCTGGGTCAGGGATGCATCAGCCCCAGCATTTT
few TRBJ2-6 TRBV7-2 - 13 CATQGSGANVLTF TGTGCTACACAGGGATCCGGGGCCAACGTCCTGACTTTC
- TRBJ1-2 TRBV7-9 TRBD1 14 CASSFGTGVYGYTF TGTGCCAGCAGCTTCGGGACAGGAGTTTATGGCTACACCTTC
- TRBJ1-1 TRBV2 - 13 CASREGGDTEAFF TGTGCCAGCAGAGAGGGCGGGGACACTGAAGCTTTCTTT
- TRBJ1-2 TRBV2 - 13 CASSEETGSGYTF TGTGCCAGCAGTGAAGAGACAGGCTCTGGCTACACCTTC
- TRBJ1-2 TRBV5-1 TRBD1 14 CASSLAGTEGGYTF TGCGCCAGCAGCTTGGCCGGGACAGAAGGTGGCTACACCTTC
- TRBJ1-1 TRBV5-6 - 13 CASSFRLTTEAFF TGTGCCAGCAGCTTCCGACTGACCACTGAAGCTTTCTTT
- TRBJ2-2 TRBV7-2 TRBD1 16 CASSPRQGADTGELFF TGTGCCAGCAGCCCCAGACAGGGGGCGGACACCGGGGAGCTGTTTTTT
- TRBJ1-3 TRBV19 - 14 CASGTFGSGNTIYF TGTGCCAGCGGGACATTCGGCTCTGGAAACACCATATATTTT
medium-sized TRBJ1-1 TRBV16 - 12 CASSLSGGEAFF TGTGCCAGCAGCCTCTCCGGGGGTGAAGCTTTCTTT
- TRBJ2-5 TRBV5-4 - 13 CASSLGREETQYF TGTGCCAGCAGCTTGGGGCGGGAAGAGACCCAGTACTTC
- TRBJ1-5 TRBV10-3 TRBD1 14 CAISRDSSNQPQHF TGTGCCATCAGCCGGGACAGCAGCAATCAGCCCCAGCATTTT
- TRBJ2-3 TRBV6-1 - 16 CASSDDSPGGTDTQYF TGTGCCAGCAGTGACGACAGCCCGGGGGGCACAGATACGCAGTATTTT
- TRBJ2-1 TRBV2 TRBD2 17 CASRRTSGGATYNEQFF TGTGCCAGCAGGCGGACTAGCGGGGGGGCCACCTACAATGAGCAGTTCTTC
- TRBJ1-6 TRBV18 - 14 CASSPVRGNSPLHF TGTGCCAGCTCACCAGTAAGAGGGAATTCACCCCTCCACTTT
once TRBJ2-5 TRBV5-1 - 16 CASSPATVSSGETQYF TGCGCCAGCAGCCCTGCCACAGTCTCCTCAGGGGAGACCCAGTACTTC
once TRBJ2-2 TRBV7-3 TRBD1 16 CASSLPGQYGTGELFF TGTGCCAGCAGCTTACCGGGACAGTACGGGACCGGGGAGCTGTTTTTT